The next 31 T cell receptor beta chains were all read from a single sample in a study of post-analysis software for immune sequencing data. Study conclusions and caveats: TRBV segments more frequent in patients than in controls numbered several and included TRBV5-6, TRBV5-1 and TRBV20-1.

Antigens for these TCRs are unknown. cDNA libraries for TCR beta contained unique molecular identifiers. MiXCR, applied by TCRdb to the PCR reads, yields one record per CDR3 protein. The repertoire has roughly 400,000 distinct CDR3 sequences, about 40% of them found once; the top ten carry around 8%. What was sequenced was blood. All receptors derive from a girl between 2 and 10 years old with multiple sclerosis.

Many counts were recorded for this clonotype. This chain connects TRBV7-2 to TRBJ2-7; 7 positions agree with TRBD1. The CDR3 is made up of 15 amino acids. V gave up 5 bases and J gave up 2 bases; unmatched junction bases: 9. Per the germline V gene, CDR1 is SGHTA and CDR2 is FQGNSA. CDR3 protein: CASSKRQGRTYEQYF. The CDR3 coding sequence is TGTGCCAGCAGCAAAAGACAGGGTCGAACCTACGAGCAGTACTTC.

This clonotype was picked up a small number of times. The chain is built from TRBV12-3 or TRBV12-4 and TRBJ2-7, with D possibly called TRBD1 or TRBD2 (5 bases each). Trimming stripped 8 bases from V and 3 bases from J, with 14 bases between. CDR3 length: 13 residues. The chain's CDR3 is CASGLGTYYEQYF. The CDR3, as DNA: TGTGCCAGCGGGCTCGGGACGTACTACGAGCAGTACTTC.

The V gene is TRBV28, the J gene TRBJ2-3; TRBD2 might be the D (6 bases). This CDR3 spans 16 amino acids. Germline loops: CDR1 MDHEN, CDR2 SYDVKM. Trimming removed 6 bases from V and 1 base from J, with 17 bases in between. In nucleotides, the CDR3 is TGTGCCAGCAGGGCGGGGCGGTGGATTGGCACAGATACGCAGTATTTT. Translating gives CASRAGRWIGTDTQYF.

V and J are TRBV20-1 and TRBJ1-5; D remains unclear. Germline V gene sequence: CDR1 DFQATT, CDR2 SNEGSKA (reference sequence). V lost 3 bases to trimming and J lost 6 bases, with 12 bases between them. The CDR3 is 13 residues long. CDR3 coding DNA: TGCAGTGCTAGTGCAGCTAACCTTCAGCCCCAGCATTTT. Translating gives CSASAANLQPQHF.

This clonotype has more than one count but fewer than ten. The V and J genes are TRBV12-3 or TRBV12-4 and TRBJ1-4; tentatively, D is TRBD1 (6 bases). Trimming stripped 7 bases from V and 5 bases from J, with 14 bases between. CDR3 length equals 14 residues. CDR3 nucleotides: TGTGCCAGCACCGAACAGGGAAGGAATGAAAAACTGTTTTTT. Translation gives CASTEQGRNEKLFF.

This clonotype appeared a few times. The V and J genes are TRBV28 and TRBJ2-1, with 11 nucleotides matching TRBD2. Germline CDR1 reads MDHEN; CDR2 reads SYDVKM. This CDR3 spans 15 amino acids. Germline trimming cut 10 bases from V and 4 bases from J; bases unmatched to any gene: 9. CDR3 DNA sequence: TGTGCCAACAGGGCCGGGACTAGCGGATACAATGAGCAGTTCTTC. It specifies CANRAGTSGYNEQFF.

The chain joins TRBV7-3 to TRBJ1-1, with no clear D. Germline CDR1 is SGHTA and CDR2 is FQGTGA. Trimming took off 5 bases at V and 5 bases at J, with 12 bases between the two ends. There are 13 residues in the CDR3. CDR3: CASSPQTGTEAFF. CDR3 nucleotides: TGTGCCAGCAGCCCTCAAACGGGAACTGAAGCTTTCTTT.

The sample holds a few counts of this clonotype. The chain joins TRBV25-1 to TRBJ2-1; D assignment may be TRBD1 or TRBD2 (6 bases each). The CDR3 covers 12 residues. Germline V lookup: CDR1 MGHDK, CDR2 SYGVNS. Trimming removed 3 bases at V and 8 bases at J, with 8 bases between. The CDR3 sequence is CASSERGDEQFF. In nucleotides, the CDR3 is TGTGCCAGCAGTGAGAGGGGGGATGAGCAGTTCTTC.

The chain carries TRBV27 and TRBJ1-1, with D perhaps matching TRBD1 (5 bases). Trimming took 5 bases from V and 7 from J, leaving 23 bases between them. Germline V gene lookup returns CDR1 MNHEY and CDR2 SMNVEV (reference sequence). CDR3 size: 16 residues. In DNA, the CDR3 is TGTGCCAGCAGTCACACCATACCGGGCCAGAGGGGTGAAGCTTTCTTT. It codes for CASSHTIPGQRGEAFF.

This chain connects TRBV6-2 or TRBV6-3 to TRBJ2-5; 11 bases are a match to TRBD2. This CDR3 comprises 17 residues. After removal of 6 bases from V and 0 bases from J, the junction contained 9 bases not matched to a gene. Germline assignment: CDR1 MNHEY and CDR2 SVGEGT. CDR3 in amino acids: CASSWGTSGPNQETQYF. The CDR3 coding sequence is TGTGCCAGCAGCTGGGGGACTAGCGGCCCAAACCAAGAGACCCAGTACTTC.

V is TRBV20-1 and J is TRBJ2-1; TRBD2 matches at 13 bases. CDR3 length equals 18 residues. V was clipped by 1 base and J by 0 bases; unmatched bases: 6. Germline V gene data show CDR1 as DFQATT and CDR2 as SNEGSKA (reference sequence). The CDR3 here is CSARGWGLAGSSYNEQFF. The CDR3 DNA is TGCAGTGCTAGAGGGTGGGGACTAGCGGGGAGCTCCTACAATGAGCAGTTCTTC.

This clonotype was recorded once. The chain uses TRBV30 and TRBJ2-5; unclear D gene. CDR3 length equals 13 residues. The germline gives CDR1 GTSNPN, CDR2 SVGIG (reference sequence). Trimming stripped 0 bases from V and 2 bases from J, with 7 bases between. The CDR3 bases are TGTGCCTGGAGTGTAGTACAGCAAGAGACCCAGTACTTC. This sequence encodes CAWSVVQQETQYF.

The chain joins TRBV3-1 to TRBJ2-7, with 12 bases identical to TRBD2. Gene TRBJ2-5 matches the end of the DNA better, so the J call may be wrong. This CDR3 spans 16 amino acids. Germline loops: CDR1 LGHDT, CDR2 YNNKEL (reference sequence). CDR3 DNA sequence: TGTGCCAGCAGCCTAAGGAGACTAGCGGGAGTCGAGACCCAGTACTTC. Residues: CASSLRRLAGVETQYF.

This rearrangement joins TRBV27 to TRBJ2-3, with 12 bases lining up with TRBD1. Germline CDR1 is MNHEY and CDR2 is SMNVEV (reference sequence). The V and J ends lost 3 bases and 4 bases, in that order; junction bases with no gene match: 2. This CDR3 has 15 residues. The CDR3 region is CASSFGTGGADTQYF. DNA of the CDR3: TGTGCCAGCAGTTTCGGGACAGGGGGCGCAGATACGCAGTATTTT.

This clonotype showed up just once. The chain recombines TRBV28 with TRBJ1-5; D is unresolved. This CDR3 comprises 11 residues. Germline CDR1 reads MDHEN; CDR2 reads SYDVKM. V was trimmed by 4 bases and J by 7 bases, leaving 5 bases between them. This CDR3 reads CASSSPQPQHF. As DNA, the CDR3 is TGTGCCAGCAGTTCCCCGCAGCCCCAGCATTTT.

The CDR3 sequence is CASNDGNTGELFF. The CDR3 DNA reads TGTGCCAGCAACGACGGGAACACCGGGGAGCTGTTTTTT. The chain combines TRBV9 with TRBJ2-2; no reliable D call. Germline values: CDR1 SGDLS, CDR2 YYNGEE. Trimming took off 6 bases at V and 1 base at J, with 7 bases between the two ends. This CDR3 has 13 residues. The full variable domain, in which reference TRBV9 and TRBJ2-2 provide the parts outside the CDR3, is DSGVTQTPKHLITATGQRVTLRCSPRSGDLSVYWYQQSLDQGLQFLIQYYNGEERAKGNILERFSAQQFPDLHSELNLSSLELGDSALYFCASNDGNTGELFFGEGSRLTVL.

The chain joins TRBV18 to TRBJ2-5; 8 bases fit TRBD1. Germline V gene sequence: CDR1 KGHSH, CDR2 LQKENI. V was pared by 3 bases and J by 8 bases, with 11 bases of the junction left unmatched. This CDR3 has 15 residues. The CDR3 bases are TGTGCCAGCTCACCGCGAGGACAGGGAGGAGATACCCAGTACTTC. Translating gives CASSPRGQGGDTQYF.

This clonotype was found a few times. The rearrangement links TRBV7-9 to TRBJ2-3, with 7 bases fitting TRBD2. There are 15 residues in the CDR3. Germline CDR1 and CDR2: SEHNR and FQNEAQ (reference sequence). The junction had 5 bases not matched to a gene; V was cut back by 2 bases and J by 3 bases. Here the CDR3 reads CASSLLGLKTDTQYF. CDR3 sequence (DNA): TGTGCCAGCAGCTTATTGGGACTAAAGACAGATACGCAGTATTTT.

The V call is TRBV7-9, the J call TRBJ1-1; 11 nucleotides agree with TRBD1. CDR1 and CDR2 (germline): SEHNR, FQNEAQ (reference sequence). The CDR3 spans 17 residues. J was trimmed by 1 base and V by 3 bases; bases with no gene match: 7. CDR3 coding DNA: TGTGCCAGCAGCTTGGGAGGACAGGGGGCAGGGAACACTGAAGCTTTCTTT. This encodes CASSLGGQGAGNTEAFF.

The rearrangement uses TRBV6-1 and TRBJ1-2; D might be TRBD1 (5 bases). The CDR3 is 13 amino acids. V was pared by 11 bases and J by 6 bases, with 19 bases between. Germline V lookup: CDR1 MNHNS, CDR2 SASEGT. CDR3 sequence reads: CAAIKRGQDGYTF. CDR3 nucleotide sequence: TGTGCCGCTATCAAGAGAGGACAAGATGGCTACACCTTC.

The chain links TRBV14 to TRBJ2-7; unclear D gene. The CDR3 length is 15 residues. The germline V and J ends were trimmed by 0 bases and 5 bases, with 14 bases remaining between them. CDR1 and CDR2 (germline): SGHDN, FVKESK. The CDR3, as DNA: TGTGCCAGCAGCCAAGATCAGGAAGTAGTCCACGAGCAGTACTTC. It encodes CASSQDQEVVHEQYF. The full variable domain, its missing parts supplied by reference TRBV14 and TRBJ2-7, is EAGVTQFPSHSVIEKGQTVTLRCDPISGHDNLYWYRRVMGKEIKFLLHFVKESKQDESGMPNNRFLAERTGGTYSTLKVQPAELEDSGVYFCASSQDQEVVHEQYFGPGTRLTVT.

This clonotype was seen a few times. The J gene is TRBJ2-7, the V gene TRBV12-3 or TRBV12-4; 11 bases are a match to TRBD1. This CDR3 is built from 15 residues. The V and J ends lost 6 bases and 3 bases, in that order; junction bases with no gene match: 7. CDR3 protein: CASRLAGTGGYEQYF. For the CDR3, the DNA is TGTGCCAGCAGGTTGGCCGGGACAGGGGGCTACGAGCAGTACTTC.

This clonotype was seen a few times. The rearrangement uses TRBV4-3 and TRBJ2-4; the D is unclear. There are 13 residues in the CDR3. Germline-derived CDR1 and CDR2 are LGHNA and YSLEER. V lost 3 bases, J lost 6 bases, and 9 bases lay in between. The CDR3 nucleotides read TGCGCCAGCAGCCATACCGGCTTAAACATTCAGTACTTC. The encoded protein is CASSHTGLNIQYF.

Concerning this clonotype: This may stem from a read error, because a much larger clone lies one nucleotide away. The genes are TRBV12-3 or TRBV12-4 and TRBJ2-7, with 7 positions matching TRBD1. The CDR3 runs 15 residues. The CDR3 sequence: CAGSATGIFPYEQYF. CDR3 nucleotides: TGTGCCGGCAGTGCGACAGGGATCTTCCCCTACGAGCAGTACTTC.

This chain connects TRBV13 to TRBJ2-5; 9 bases align to TRBD1. Germline CDR1 reads PRHDT; CDR2 reads FYEKMQ (reference sequence). The junction had 6 bases not matched to a gene; V was cut back by 1 base and J by 6 bases. The CDR3 is made up of 15 amino acids. CDR3 residues: CASSLVQGAGKTQYF. As DNA, the CDR3 is TGTGCCAGCAGCTTAGTACAGGGGGCGGGTAAGACCCAGTACTTC.

The chain couples TRBV29-1 to TRBJ2-2, with 9 bases lining up with TRBD2. The CDR3 is 14 residues long. Per the germline V gene, CDR1 is SQVTM and CDR2 is ANQGSEA. V was pared by 4 bases and J by 7 bases, with 7 bases of the junction left unmatched. CDR3 nucleotide sequence: TGCAGCGTTGCCCCGGGACTAGCAAACGGGGAGCTGTTTTTT. This codes for CSVAPGLANGELFF.

This clonotype turned up a few times. This chain links TRBV7-8 with TRBJ1-2; D may be TRBD1 (6 bases). From germline, CDR1 is SGHVS and CDR2 FQNEAQ. The CDR3 contains 13 residues. Trimming took 2 bases from V and 8 from J, leaving 12 bases between them. The CDR3, as DNA: TGTGCCAGCAGCTTAATTGGGGGCATGGGCTACACCTTC. Translating gives CASSLIGGMGYTF.

The chain combines TRBV29-1 with TRBJ2-5; D gene ambiguous. V lost 3 bases and J 5 bases, leaving 10 bases between the germline ends. The CDR3 extends over 12 amino acids. Germline V CDR1 and CDR2: SQVTM, ANQGSEA. For the CDR3, the DNA is TGCAGCGTTGATTTCCAGAGGGAGACCCAGTACTTC. Translating gives CSVDFQRETQYF.

The V gene is TRBV20-1, the J gene TRBJ2-1; no clear D. In germline, CDR1 is DFQATT, CDR2 SNEGSKA (reference sequence). The CDR3 contains 12 residues. The V and J ends lost 6 bases and 2 bases respectively, with 8 bases between them. As DNA, the CDR3 is TGCAGTGCACCTAGGGCCTACAATGAGCAGTTCTTC. Translating gives CSAPRAYNEQFF.

This clonotype has only a few counts. The V call is TRBV20-1, the J call TRBJ2-7; D might be TRBD2 (7 bases). Germline lookup yields CDR1 DFQATT and CDR2 SNEGSKA (reference sequence). V was pared by 1 base and J by 1 base, with 20 bases between. This CDR3 spans 17 amino acids. CDR3 in DNA: TGCAGTGCTAGAGCCCGAGGGGGGGGATCCTATTCCTACGAGCAGTACTTC. Its translation is CSARARGGGSYSYEQYF.

This chain's CDR3 is CASSPHWMRPTEAFF. The CDR3, as DNA: TGTGCCAGCAGCCCCCACTGGATGAGACCTACTGAAGCTTTCTTT. This chain connects TRBV9 to TRBJ1-1; no firm D call. The germline gives CDR1 SGDLS, CDR2 YYNGEE. The CDR3 loop spans 15 amino acids. The ends were cut back, 4 bases at V and 5 bases at J, with 18 bases in the middle.